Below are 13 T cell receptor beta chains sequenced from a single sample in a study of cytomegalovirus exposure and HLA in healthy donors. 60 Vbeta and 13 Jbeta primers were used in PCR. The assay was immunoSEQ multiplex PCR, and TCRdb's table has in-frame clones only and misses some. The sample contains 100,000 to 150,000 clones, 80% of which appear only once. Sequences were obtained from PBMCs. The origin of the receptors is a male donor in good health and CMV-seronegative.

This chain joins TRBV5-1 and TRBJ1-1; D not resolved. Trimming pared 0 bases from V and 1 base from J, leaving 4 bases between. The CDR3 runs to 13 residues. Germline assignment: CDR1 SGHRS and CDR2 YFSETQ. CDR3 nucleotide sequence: TGCGCCAGCAGCTTGGAGCAGAACACTGAAGCTTTCTTT. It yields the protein CASSLEQNTEAFF.

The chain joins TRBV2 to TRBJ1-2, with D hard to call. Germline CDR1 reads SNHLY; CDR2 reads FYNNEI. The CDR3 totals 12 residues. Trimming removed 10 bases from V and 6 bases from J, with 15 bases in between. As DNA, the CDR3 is TGTGCCACCTCGGGAGTCACCCATGGCTACACCTTC. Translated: CATSGVTHGYTF.

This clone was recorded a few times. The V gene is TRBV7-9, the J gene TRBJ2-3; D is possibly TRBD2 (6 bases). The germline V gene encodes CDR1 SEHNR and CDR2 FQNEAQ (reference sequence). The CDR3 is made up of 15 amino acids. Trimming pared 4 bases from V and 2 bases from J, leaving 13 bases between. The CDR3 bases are TGTGCCAGCAGCTCGATACTAGCTCCCACAGATACGCAGTATTTT. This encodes CASSSILAPTDTQYF.

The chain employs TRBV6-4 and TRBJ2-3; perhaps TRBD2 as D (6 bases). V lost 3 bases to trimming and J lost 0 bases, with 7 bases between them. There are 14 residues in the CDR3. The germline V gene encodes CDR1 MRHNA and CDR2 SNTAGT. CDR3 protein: CASSEGTSTDTQYF. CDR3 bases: TGTGCCAGCAGTGAGGGGACTAGCACAGATACGCAGTATTTT.

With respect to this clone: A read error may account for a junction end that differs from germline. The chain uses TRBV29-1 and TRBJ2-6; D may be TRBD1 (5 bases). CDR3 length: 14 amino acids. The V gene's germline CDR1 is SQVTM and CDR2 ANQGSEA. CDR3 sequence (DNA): TGCAGCGTTGAACCCCAGGCTGGGGCCAACGGCCTGACTTTC. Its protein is CSVEPQAGANGLTF. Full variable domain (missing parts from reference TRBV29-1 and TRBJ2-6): SAVISQKPSRDICQRGTSLTIQCQVDSQVTMMFWYRQQPGQSLTLIATANQGSEATYESGFVIDKFPISRPNLTFSTLTVSNMSPEDSSIYLCSVEPQAGANGLTFGAGSRLTVL.

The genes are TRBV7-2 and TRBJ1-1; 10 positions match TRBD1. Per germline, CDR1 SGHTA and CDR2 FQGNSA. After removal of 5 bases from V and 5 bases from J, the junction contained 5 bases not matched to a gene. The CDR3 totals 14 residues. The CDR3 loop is CASSRQGAGTEAFF. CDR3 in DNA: TGTGCCAGCAGCCGACAGGGGGCGGGGACTGAAGCTTTCTTT.

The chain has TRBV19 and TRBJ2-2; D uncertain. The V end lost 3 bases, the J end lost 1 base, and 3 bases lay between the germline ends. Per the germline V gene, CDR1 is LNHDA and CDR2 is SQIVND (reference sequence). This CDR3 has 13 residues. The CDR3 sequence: CASSIGNTGELFF. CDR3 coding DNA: TGTGCCAGTAGTATCGGGAACACCGGGGAGCTGTTTTTT.

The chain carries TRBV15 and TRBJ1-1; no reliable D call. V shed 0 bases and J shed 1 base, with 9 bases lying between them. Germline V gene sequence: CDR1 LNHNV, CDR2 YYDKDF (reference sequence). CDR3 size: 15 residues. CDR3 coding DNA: TGTGCCACCAGCAGAGACTACGCAGGGAACACTGAAGCTTTCTTT. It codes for CATSRDYAGNTEAFF.

CDR3 sequence reads: CASSFSFLNTEAFF. CDR3 nucleotides: TGCGCCAGCAGCTTTAGTTTTTTGAACACTGAAGCTTTCTTT. The chain links TRBV5-1 to TRBJ1-1; D ambiguous. The CDR3 contains 14 residues. Germline lookup yields CDR1 SGHRS and CDR2 YFSETQ. V shed 2 bases and J shed 0 bases, with 8 bases lying between them. Combining the CDR3 with reference TRBV5-1 and TRBJ1-1 gives the whole variable domain KAGVTQTPRYLIKTRGQQVTLSCSPISGHRSVSWYQQTPGQGLQFLFEYFSETQRNKGNFPGRFSGRQFSNSRSEMNVSTLELGDSALYLCASSFSFLNTEAFFGQGTRLTVV.

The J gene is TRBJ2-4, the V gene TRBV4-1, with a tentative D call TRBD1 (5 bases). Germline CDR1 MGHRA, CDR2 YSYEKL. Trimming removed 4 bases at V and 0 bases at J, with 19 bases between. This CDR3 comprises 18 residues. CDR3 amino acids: CASSLTRAVSLAKNIQYF. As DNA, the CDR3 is TGCGCCAGCAGCCTCACCAGGGCAGTGTCTCTAGCCAAAAACATTCAGTACTTC.

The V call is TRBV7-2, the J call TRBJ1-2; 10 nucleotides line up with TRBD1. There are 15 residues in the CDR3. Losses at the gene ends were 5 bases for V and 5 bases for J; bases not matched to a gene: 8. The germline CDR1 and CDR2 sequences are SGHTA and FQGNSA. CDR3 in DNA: TGTGCCAGCAGCCGGGGACAGGGGCCAGCTTATGGCTACACCTTC. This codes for CASSRGQGPAYGYTF.

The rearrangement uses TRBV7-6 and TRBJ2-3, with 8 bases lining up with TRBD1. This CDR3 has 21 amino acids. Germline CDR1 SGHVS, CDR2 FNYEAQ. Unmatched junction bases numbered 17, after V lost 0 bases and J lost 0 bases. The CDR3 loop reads CASSLAEAGGHLRLSTDTQYF. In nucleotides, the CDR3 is TGTGCCAGCAGCTTAGCGGAGGCAGGGGGCCACTTAAGACTTAGCACAGATACGCAGTATTTT.

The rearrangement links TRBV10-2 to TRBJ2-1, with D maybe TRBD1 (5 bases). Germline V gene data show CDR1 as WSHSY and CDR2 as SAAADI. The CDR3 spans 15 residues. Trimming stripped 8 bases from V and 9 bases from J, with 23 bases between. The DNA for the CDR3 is TGCGCCAGCCGCCGGCAGGGTAGCTCGAAGGGTGAGCAGTTCTTC. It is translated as CASRRQGSSKGEQFF.